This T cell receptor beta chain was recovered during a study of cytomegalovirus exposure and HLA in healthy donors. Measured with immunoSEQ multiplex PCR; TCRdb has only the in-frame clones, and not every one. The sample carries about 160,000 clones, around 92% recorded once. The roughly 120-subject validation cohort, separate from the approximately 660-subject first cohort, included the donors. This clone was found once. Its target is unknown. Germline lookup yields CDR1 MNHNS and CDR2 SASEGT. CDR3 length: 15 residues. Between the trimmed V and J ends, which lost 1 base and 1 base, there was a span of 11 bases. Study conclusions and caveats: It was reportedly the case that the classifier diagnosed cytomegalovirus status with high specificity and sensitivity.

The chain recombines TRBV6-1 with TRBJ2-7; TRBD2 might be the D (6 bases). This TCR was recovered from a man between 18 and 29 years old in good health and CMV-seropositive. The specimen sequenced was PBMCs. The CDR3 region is CASSEEEGLSYEQYF. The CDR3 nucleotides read TGTGCCAGCAGTGAAGAGGAGGGCCTATCCTACGAGCAGTACTTC.